This T cell receptor (beta chain) was obtained from a study of persistence of HIV-infected CD4 T cells. The germline V gene encodes CDR1 SGHRS and CDR2 YFSETQ. This CDR3 region has 11 residues. V lost 1 base and J lost 7, with 6 bases in between. Regarding the study as a whole: Within sorted populations, more oligoclonal TCRs accompanied more oligoclonal proviruses.

The stimulus was an HIV-1 Gag 15-mer peptide pool, about 1 ug/peptide/mL. Responding CD4+ T cells were sorted by upregulation of both CD40 ligand and CD69. An approximately 20-hour stimulation of CD8-depleted PBMCs used anti-CD28/CD49d costimulation, CD40-blocking antibody and enfuvirtide. The libraries were made with immunoSEQ version 4 in survey mode. Genomic DNA was diluted to around 9.3 ng/uL, up to about 1 ug per sample. Using immunoSEQ multiplex PCR, the repertoire was profiled, and TCRdb retains in-frame clones only, with some absent. The sample lists 20,000 to 25,000 clones; around 74% were seen once. In the case of this clone: Its antigen is undetermined.

This receptor was obtained from an adult man with HIV who was CMV-seropositive. This material consisted of CD4+ T cells sorted from PBMCs after roughly 17-hour stimulation, taken from a patient who received antiretroviral therapy. J is TRBJ2-7 and V is TRBV5-1; D ambiguous. CDR3 loop: CASSLMEEQYF. The DNA for the CDR3 is TGCGCCAGCAGCTTGATGGAAGAGCAGTACTTC.